Listed here is a single T cell receptor beta chain. The entry originates in a study of blood T cell repertoires in COVID-19. V shed 2 bases and J shed 2 bases, with 14 bases lying between them. CDR1 is GTSNPN, CDR2 SVGIG, per germline (reference sequence). The CDR3 is made up of 15 amino acids. TCRdb keeps only in-frame clones here, not all; method: immunoSEQ multiplex PCR. The table records some 250,000 clones, over 80% of them present only once. The sequence derives from a human donor in a cohort exposed to, infected with or recovered from COVID-19 (not recorded which). The donor label of this sample is uncertain. The chain carries TRBV30 and TRBJ2-3; tentative D call: TRBD2 (6 bases). The sequencing sample was made of PBMCs or T cells enriched from blood (not recorded which). CDR3 sequence: CAWSNGGPNTDTQYF. The CDR3 nucleotides are TGTGCCTGGAGTAACGGGGGACCCAACACAGATACGCAGTATTTT.